The 27 T cell receptor beta chains listed next were all sequenced from one sample in a study of blood T cell repertoires in COVID-19. Some clones are missing from TCRdb's copy, which holds only in-frame ones; the method was immunoSEQ multiplex PCR. Counted here are 350,000 to 500,000 clones, over 85% occurring once; the ten biggest clones make up roughly 0.87%. Sequenced material: peripheral blood. These receptors all come from a man between 18 and 35 years old with COVID-19, enrolled during active disease.

The chain couples TRBV15 to TRBJ1-5; the D gene is possibly TRBD1 (6 bases). The CDR3 has 14 amino acids. V lost 3 bases and J 5 bases, leaving 11 bases between the germline ends. Per germline, CDR1 LNHNV and CDR2 YYDKDF (reference sequence). The CDR3 spells CATSSKGGDQPQHF. For the CDR3, the DNA is TGTGCCACCAGCAGTAAGGGGGGGGATCAGCCCCAGCATTTT.

The gene calls are TRBV27 and TRBJ1-2; a possible D gene is TRBD1 (6 bases). Germline V CDR1 and CDR2: MNHEY, SMNVEV (reference sequence). Between the trimmed V and J ends, which lost 7 bases and 4 bases, there was a span of 19 bases. The CDR3 contains 15 residues. CDR3 amino acids: CASMAWQGRFYGYTF. The DNA for the CDR3 is TGTGCCAGCATGGCGTGGCAGGGGCGCTTCTATGGCTACACCTTC.

CDR3 sequence reads: CASSPSDGTGELFF. CDR3 coding DNA: TGTGCCAGCAGCCCCAGCGACGGTACCGGGGAGCTGTTTTTT. This chain uses TRBV7-9 with TRBJ2-2; D gene unclear. Germline lookup yields CDR1 SEHNR and CDR2 FQNEAQ (reference sequence). The CDR3 extends over 14 amino acids. V was cut by 5 bases and J by 5 bases, with 12 bases left in between. The variable domain in full, completed from reference TRBV7-9 and TRBJ2-2, reads DTGVSQNPRHKITKRGQNVTFRCDPISEHNRLYWYRQTLGQGPEFLTYFQNEAQLEKSRLLSDRFSAERPKGSFSTLEIQRTEQGDSAMYLCASSPSDGTGELFFGEGSRLTVL.

The V and J genes are TRBV2 and TRBJ2-5, with D tentatively TRBD2 (5 bases). This CDR3 is built from 12 residues. V was shortened by 7 bases and J by 5 bases, with 11 bases between the two germline ends. Germline V gene sequence: CDR1 SNHLY, CDR2 FYNNEI. The CDR3 here is CASNLSGETQYF. For the CDR3, the DNA is TGTGCCAGCAATCTAAGCGGCGAGACCCAGTACTTC.

This clone was detected a few times. The chain joins TRBV27 to TRBJ2-7; perhaps TRBD2 as D (7 bases). CDR3 size: 14 residues. Germline CDR1 MNHEY, CDR2 SMNVEV (reference sequence). V lost 5 bases to trimming and J lost 6 bases, with 17 bases between them. This CDR3 is CASSPVGGRGEQYF. As DNA, the CDR3 is TGTGCCAGCAGTCCCGTCGGGGGGCGCGGCGAGCAGTACTTC.

The chain is built from TRBV15 and TRBJ1-5; D perhaps matches TRBD1 (5 bases). Deletions cut 5 bases from V and 3 bases from J, with 11 bases between. The length of the CDR3 is 14 residues. Germline V gives CDR1 LNHNV, CDR2 YYDKDF (reference sequence). Here the CDR3 reads CATSSRQYNQPQHF. CDR3 coding DNA: TGTGCCACCAGCTCCCGACAGTACAATCAGCCCCAGCATTTT.

As for this clone: Compared with germline, one end of the junction differs, possibly owing to a read error. In DNA, the CDR3 is TGTGCCAGCAGTTTAACTCATCGGGACAGGGTGCGCTTC. This translates into CASSLTHRDRVRF. V gene TRBV27 combines with J gene TRBJ1-2; 9 bases are a match to TRBD1. The CDR3 is made up of 13 amino acids. CDR1 is MNHEY and CDR2 is SMNVEV in the germline V gene (reference sequence).

This chain connects TRBV6-2 or TRBV6-3 to TRBJ2-7; 11 bases are a match to TRBD2. With 0 bases clipped from V and 2 bases from J, the junction kept 3 bases outside the gene matches. This CDR3 is 16 amino acids long. Germline lookup yields CDR1 MNHEY and CDR2 SVGEGT. As DNA, the CDR3 is TGTGCCAGCAGTTACTCGGGACTAGCGGTAGCCTACGAGCAGTACTTC. It translates to CASSYSGLAVAYEQYF.

The rearrangement joins TRBV24-1 to TRBJ2-5; 7 nucleotides agree with TRBD1. Germline CDR1 and CDR2: KGHDR and SFDVKD. The CDR3 has 13 residues. Trimming took 4 bases from V and 4 from J; bases not matched to a gene: 2. The CDR3 region is CATSEGGLETQYF. The CDR3 nucleotides read TGTGCCACCAGTGAAGGGGGCTTAGAGACCCAGTACTTC.

The gene calls are TRBV7-6 and TRBJ2-1; possible D gene TRBD2, 6 bases. Germline-derived CDR1 and CDR2 are SGHVS and FNYEAQ. With 0 bases removed from V and 3 bases from J, the gap between germline ends came to 12 bases. This CDR3 spans 16 amino acids. Here the CDR3 DNA reads TGTGCCAGCAGCTTAGCGCCCCGGGGGATCTACAATGAGCAGTTCTTC. It is translated as CASSLAPRGIYNEQFF.

The chain carries TRBV3-1 (or the pseudogene TRBV3-2) and TRBJ2-7; unclear D gene. The CDR3 sequence is 12 residues long. V was clipped by 10 bases and J by 11 bases, with 21 bases between them. Germline V gene sequence: CDR1 LGHDT, CDR2 YNNKEL (reference sequence). In DNA form, the CDR3 reads TGTGCCACCACCGGTGGCTCGGGTTTGAAGTACTTC. Translating gives CATTGGSGLKYF.

This chain joins TRBV15 and TRBJ2-5, with 15 bases lining up with TRBD2. The CDR3 is 16 residues long. Germline CDR1 LNHNV, CDR2 YYDKDF (reference sequence). J was trimmed by 3 bases and V by 1 base; bases with no gene match: 0. The CDR3, as DNA: TGTGCCACCAGCAGAGGGACTAGCGGGGGGGAAGAGACCCAGTACTTC. Amino acids: CATSRGTSGGEETQYF.

This rearrangement joins TRBV10-3 to TRBJ1-4; no definite D call. Per germline, CDR1 ENHRY and CDR2 SYGVKD. This CDR3 is built from 13 residues. Trimming shortened V by 3 bases and J by 4 bases, and 6 bases separated the two germline ends. The DNA of the CDR3 is TGTGCCATCAGTGAACAGAATAATGAAAAACTGTTTTTT. Translating gives CAISEQNNEKLFF.

The rearrangement uses TRBV2 and TRBJ2-4; 10 bases map to TRBD1. The V gene end was trimmed by 10 bases and the J gene end by 8 bases; junction bases not matched to a gene: 8. The CDR3 loop spans 13 amino acids. From germline, CDR1 is SNHLY and CDR2 FYNNEI. The CDR3 spells CATTGQGSYIQYF. In DNA, the CDR3 is TGTGCCACGACGGGACAGGGGTCGTACATTCAGTACTTC.

This clone was picked up a small number of times. The chain carries TRBV24-1 and TRBJ1-5; D is unresolved. Germline lookup yields CDR1 KGHDR and CDR2 SFDVKD. V lost 3 bases, J lost 4 bases, and 9 bases lay in between. This CDR3 spans 14 amino acids. CDR3 loop: CATSDEGWNQPQHF. The CDR3 region has the DNA TGTGCCACCAGTGATGAGGGCTGGAATCAGCCCCAGCATTTT.

The J gene is TRBJ2-7, the V gene TRBV27, with 8 positions matching TRBD2. Trimming at V came to 9 bases and at J to 4 bases, leaving 14 bases not matched to a gene. This CDR3 contains 15 residues. Germline V gene data show CDR1 as MNHEY and CDR2 as SMNVEV (reference sequence). CDR3 DNA: TGTGCCAGTGGCCGGGGGGGACGAGATACTTACGAGCAGTACTTC. It yields the protein CASGRGGRDTYEQYF.

This chain connects TRBV11-1 to TRBJ2-1; 11 nucleotides line up with TRBD2. V gave up 3 bases and J gave up 6 bases; unmatched junction bases: 7. The V gene's germline CDR1 is SGHAT and CDR2 FQDESV (reference sequence). The CDR3 is 16 residues long. CDR3 protein: CASSFTSGGGANEQFF. The CDR3 DNA reads TGTGCCAGCAGCTTTACTAGCGGGGGAGGGGCCAATGAGCAGTTCTTC.

The chain combines TRBV4-1 with TRBJ2-1; 11 nucleotides agree with TRBD2. J was trimmed by 8 bases and V by 7 bases; bases with no gene match: 10. Germline V lookup: CDR1 MGHRA, CDR2 YSYEKL. The CDR3 is made up of 15 amino acids. The CDR3: CASILAGGPFDEQFF. CDR3 sequence (DNA): TGCGCCAGCATTTTAGCGGGAGGGCCTTTTGATGAGCAGTTCTTC.

The chain links TRBV27 to TRBJ1-1; weak D call: TRBD1 (6 bases). V was trimmed by 4 bases and J by 1 base, leaving 13 bases between them. CDR1 and CDR2 from the germline V gene are MNHEY and SMNVEV (reference sequence). The CDR3 is 15 amino acids. The CDR3 spells CASSSQGRGNTEAFF. The CDR3 DNA is TGTGCCAGCAGTTCGCAGGGGCGCGGGAACACTGAAGCTTTCTTT.

The chain employs TRBV27 and TRBJ1-1, with TRBD1 matching over 7 bases. The germline gives CDR1 MNHEY, CDR2 SMNVEV (reference sequence). The J segment lost 0 bases and the V segment lost 7 bases, leaving 17 bases of the junction unmatched. The CDR3 runs 18 residues. CDR3 bases: TGTGCCAGCACCCCCCTTCCGGGACAGCCCCCGATGAACACTGAAGCTTTCTTT. Protein sequence: CASTPLPGQPPMNTEAFF.

In this sample, this clone turned up a few times. This chain uses TRBV5-4 with TRBJ2-5; a possible D gene is TRBD1 (6 bases). The length of the CDR3 is 14 residues. V was shortened by 3 bases and J by 4 bases, with 13 bases between the two germline ends. Germline CDR1 reads SGHNT; CDR2 reads YYREEE (reference sequence). The CDR3 region is CASSSEGGTETQYF. The CDR3 DNA follows: TGTGCCAGCAGCTCGGAAGGGGGTACAGAGACCCAGTACTTC.

This clone came up once. The CDR3 DNA reads as TGTGCCAGCAGCTTAGATCGGGATCAGCCCCAGCATTTT. This sequence encodes CASSLDRDQPQHF. The V and J genes are TRBV11-2 and TRBJ1-5, with D uncertain. CDR1 is SGHAT, CDR2 FQNNGV, per germline. CDR3 length: 13 residues. Trimming removed 0 bases from V and 5 bases from J, with 5 bases in between.

The genes are TRBV4-1 and TRBJ2-7; possible D gene TRBD1, 6 bases. Germline V lookup: CDR1 MGHRA, CDR2 YSYEKL. V was shortened by 4 bases and J by 3 bases, with 13 bases between the two germline ends. This CDR3 region has 14 residues. The CDR3 loop is CASSRRTEDYEQYF. DNA of the CDR3: TGCGCCAGCAGCCGTCGGACAGAAGACTACGAGCAGTACTTC.

In nucleotides, the CDR3 is TGTGCCAGCAGTACCGGGACTAGCGGGATCAATGAGCAGTTCTTC. Its translation is CASSTGTSGINEQFF. V and J are TRBV6-5 and TRBJ2-1; 13 nucleotides agree with TRBD2. V dropped 5 bases and J dropped 6; count of bases not matched to a gene: 4. The CDR3 loop spans 15 amino acids. CDR1 is MNHEY, CDR2 SVGAGI, per germline.

Only a few counts were recorded for this clone. The chain is built from TRBV18 and TRBJ2-1; a possible D gene is TRBD1 (6 bases). Trimming pared 6 bases from V and 15 bases from J, leaving 21 bases between. This CDR3 comprises 13 residues. CDR1 is KGHSH, CDR2 LQKENI, per germline. The CDR3 nucleotides read TGTGCCAGCTCGCCCCGGGCGGACAGCCGACTGTTCTTC. Amino acid sequence: CASSPRADSRLFF.

The chain joins TRBV5-1 to TRBJ2-3, with D perhaps TRBD2 (6 bases). This CDR3 contains 15 residues. CDR1 and CDR2 (germline): SGHRS, YFSETQ. V was shortened by 0 bases and J by 5 bases, with 13 bases between the two germline ends. The CDR3 region is CASSLGDWLQDTQYF. As DNA, the CDR3 is TGCGCCAGCAGCTTGGGGGACTGGTTGCAAGATACGCAGTATTTT.

This sequence joins TRBV2 and TRBJ2-7, with a tentative D call TRBD2 (6 bases). Germline CDR1 SNHLY, CDR2 FYNNEI. V was shortened by 4 bases and J by 0 bases, with 13 bases between the two germline ends. The CDR3 spans 15 residues. The CDR3 DNA follows: TGTGCCAGCAGTGGAAAAGGAGGGAGCTCCTACGAGCAGTACTTC. Translation: CASSGKGGSSYEQYF.